The 12 T cell receptor beta chains below all came from one sample that was sequenced in a study of graft-versus-host responses after intestinal transplantation. Data came from immunoSEQ multiplex PCR; TCRdb stores just in-frame clones and leaves some out. Here the sample spans some 85,000 clones, around 90% being singletons. These receptors have no identified antigens. The sequencing here drew on unstimulated CD8+ T cells sorted from spleen or lymph node cells, taken before transplant. These receptors came from a human donor who was the organ donor for an intestinal transplant.

The chain joins TRBV28 to TRBJ1-6, with D possibly matching TRBD1 (5 bases). This CDR3 has 15 amino acids. V was cut by 5 bases and J by 7 bases, with 15 bases left in between. Germline V gene sequence: CDR1 MDHEN, CDR2 SYDVKM. The CDR3 sequence is CASSRHRLYNSPLHF. The CDR3 DNA sequence: TGTGCCAGCAGTAGACACAGGCTTTACAATTCACCCCTCCACTTT.

The genes are TRBV2 and TRBJ2-6; 8 bases are a match to TRBD1. This CDR3 has 18 residues. Per germline, CDR1 SNHLY and CDR2 FYNNEI. V gave up 7 bases and J gave up 0 bases; unmatched junction bases: 11. CDR3: CASITLQGESSGANVLTF. CDR3 nucleotides: TGTGCCAGCATTACCCTACAGGGGGAAAGCTCTGGGGCCAACGTCCTGACTTTC. The entire variable domain, with the rest obtained from reference TRBV2 and TRBJ2-6, is as follows: EPEVTQTPSHQVTQMGQEVILRCVPISNHLYFYWYRQILGQKVEFLVSFYNNEISEKSEIFDDQFSVERPDGSNFTLKIRSTKLEDSAMYFCASITLQGESSGANVLTFGAGSRLTVL.

The rearrangement uses TRBV7-9 and TRBJ2-2, with no clear D. This CDR3 region has 13 residues. Trimming cost V 3 bases and J 5 bases, with 7 bases left between them. Germline assignment: CDR1 SEHNR and CDR2 FQNEAQ (reference sequence). The DNA of the CDR3 is TGTGCCAGCAGCTTTTCCGGGACCGGGGAGCTGTTTTTT. Its protein product is CASSFSGTGELFF.

This clone has just one count. The chain couples TRBV6-1 to TRBJ1-4; possible D gene TRBD1, 6 bases. V dropped 2 bases and J dropped 4 bases, with 17 bases sitting between them. The germline gives CDR1 MNHNS, CDR2 SASEGT. This CDR3 region has 17 residues. The CDR3 region is CASSEPLTGSINEKLFF. The DNA for the CDR3 is TGTGCCAGCAGTGAACCTCTTACAGGGTCCATTAATGAAAAACTGTTTTTT.

CDR3 sequence reads: CSVTPGILGYEQYF. The CDR3 DNA follows: TGCAGCGTGACACCCGGGATTCTAGGGTACGAGCAGTACTTC. J is TRBJ2-7 and V is TRBV29-1; TRBD2 is a possible D gene (5 bases). CDR1 is SQVTM, CDR2 ANQGSEA, per germline. The CDR3 length is 14 residues. V was trimmed by 6 bases and J by 4 bases, leaving 19 bases between them.

The gene calls are TRBV11-2 and TRBJ1-2; a possible D gene is TRBD1 (6 bases). The V and J ends lost 0 bases and 4 bases respectively, with 9 bases between them. The CDR3 covers 14 residues. In germline, CDR1 is SGHAT, CDR2 FQNNGV. CDR3: CASSLDRGGYGYTF. DNA of the CDR3: TGTGCCAGCAGCTTAGACAGGGGAGGCTATGGCTACACCTTC.

V gene TRBV7-8 combines with J gene TRBJ2-3; D call uncertain. With 2 bases removed from V and 2 bases from J, the gap between germline ends came to 14 bases. The germline V gene encodes CDR1 SGHVS and CDR2 FQNEAQ. The CDR3 length is 16 residues. The CDR3 nucleotides read TGTGCCAGCAGCTTACTCTTCGCGCAAACCACAGATACGCAGTATTTT. The encoded protein is CASSLLFAQTTDTQYF. The full variable domain, its missing parts supplied by reference TRBV7-8 and TRBJ2-3, is GAGVSQSPRYKVAKRGQDVALRCDPISGHVSLFWYQQALGQGPEFLTYFQNEAQLDKSGLPSDRFFAERPEGSVSTLKIQRTQQEDSAVYLCASSLLFAQTTDTQYFGPGTRLTVL.

The chain joins TRBV4-2 to TRBJ2-1; D unclear. This CDR3 region has 16 residues. Trimming shortened V by 0 bases and J by 0 bases, and 9 bases separated the two germline ends. From germline, CDR1 is LGHNA and CDR2 YNFKEQ. The CDR3 sequence: CASSQEGGLSYNEQFF. The CDR3 DNA follows: TGTGCCAGCAGCCAAGAGGGCGGTCTCTCCTACAATGAGCAGTTCTTC.

J is TRBJ2-7 and V is TRBV5-8; perhaps TRBD1 as D (5 bases). Germline V gene lookup returns CDR1 SGHTS and CDR2 YDEGEE. Deletions cut 0 bases from V and 2 bases from J, with 12 bases between. This CDR3 has 15 amino acids. The CDR3 DNA follows: TGTGCCAGCAGCTTGGCCGGCAAGGGGACCTACGAGCAGTACTTC. Translated, it gives CASSLAGKGTYEQYF.

J is TRBJ2-5 and V is TRBV14; no clear D gene. The germline V and J ends were trimmed by 6 bases and 2 bases, with 13 bases remaining between them. The CDR3 covers 14 residues. CDR1 and CDR2 from the germline V gene are SGHDN and FVKESK. CDR3 DNA: TGTGCCAGCAGGCAGACGGGTGCTCAAGAGACCCAGTACTTC. It encodes CASRQTGAQETQYF.

The chain links TRBV5-6 to TRBJ2-1; D uncertain. Germline V lookup: CDR1 SGHDT, CDR2 YYEEEE. V was pared by 1 base and J by 9 bases, with 14 bases between. This CDR3 is built from 14 residues. The CDR3, as DNA: TGTGCCAGCAGCTTGTCTGTGATTTTCGGTGAGCAGTTCTTC. It translates to CASSLSVIFGEQFF.

The chain joins TRBV5-8 to TRBJ1-1; TRBD1 might be the D (5 bases). The length of the CDR3 is 16 residues. Germline V gene lookup returns CDR1 SGHTS and CDR2 YDEGEE. Trimming stripped 4 bases from V and 1 base from J, with 17 bases between. The CDR3 sequence: CASSPPGAGQNTEAFF. The CDR3 region has the DNA TGTGCCAGCAGCCCCCCTGGTGCGGGGCAGAACACTGAAGCTTTCTTT.